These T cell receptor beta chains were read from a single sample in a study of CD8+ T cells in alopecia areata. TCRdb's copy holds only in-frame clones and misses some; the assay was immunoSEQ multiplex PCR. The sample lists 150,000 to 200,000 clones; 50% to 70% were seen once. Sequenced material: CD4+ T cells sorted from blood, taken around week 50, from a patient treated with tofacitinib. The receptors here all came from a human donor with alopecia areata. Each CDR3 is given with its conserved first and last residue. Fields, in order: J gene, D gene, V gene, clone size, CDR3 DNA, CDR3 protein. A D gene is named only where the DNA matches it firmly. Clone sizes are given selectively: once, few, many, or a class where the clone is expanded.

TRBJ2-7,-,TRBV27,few,TGTGCCAGCAGTCTAAAACTCTCCTACGAGCAGTACTTC,CASSLKLSYEQYF
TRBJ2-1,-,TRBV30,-,TGTGCCTGGAGTGTAAACCTTTGGGATGAGCAGTTCTTC,CAWSVNLWDEQFF
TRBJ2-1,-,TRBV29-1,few,TGCAGCGTCAAAAACAATGAGCAGTTCTTC,CSVKNNEQFF
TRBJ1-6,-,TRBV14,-,TGTGCCAGCAGCCAAGAATCAAGGAGTAATTCACCCCTCCACTTT,CASSQESRSNSPLHF
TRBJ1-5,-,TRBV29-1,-,TGCAGCCGCCACAGCAATCAGCCCCAGCATTTT,CSRHSNQPQHF
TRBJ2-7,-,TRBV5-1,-,TGCGCCAGCAGCTTGGAATCCCTCTCCGAGCAGTACTTC,CASSLESLSEQYF
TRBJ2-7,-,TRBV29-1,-,TGCAGCGTTGTTTCTGCGGCGTACGAGCAGTACTTC,CSVVSAAYEQYF
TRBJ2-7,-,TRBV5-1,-,TGCGCCAGCAGCTTGGAAGACCAGGGTAGGCAGTACTTC,CASSLEDQGRQYF
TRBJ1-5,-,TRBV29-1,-,TGCAGCATTAGGGATCAGCCCCAGCATTTT,CSIRDQPQHF
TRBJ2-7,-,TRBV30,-,TGTGCCTGGAGTAAGGGGGTAGGGGGCTACGAGCAGTACTTC,CAWSKGVGGYEQYF
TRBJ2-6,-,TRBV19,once,TGTGCCAGTAGTATAGATCAGGCAGTGCTGGGGGCCAACGTCCTGACTTTC,CASSIDQAVLGANVLTF
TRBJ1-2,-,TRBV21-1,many,TGTGCCAGCAGCAAGAGTGGGGAGACCGACTATGGCTACACCTTC,CASSKSGETDYGYTF
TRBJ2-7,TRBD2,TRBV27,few,TGTGCCAGCAGCCAGGTGGGCAGCGGGGTCTACGAGCAGTACTTC,CASSQVGSGVYEQYF
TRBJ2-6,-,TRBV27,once,TGTGCCAGCTCCGGGGTGGGGGCGCGCGGGGCCAACGTCCTGACTTTC,CASSGVGARGANVLTF
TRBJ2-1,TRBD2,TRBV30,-,TGTGCCTGGCTTCCGGGGACTAGCGGTTCCTACAATGAGCAGTTCTTC,CAWLPGTSGSYNEQFF
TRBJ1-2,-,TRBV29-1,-,TGCAGCATCCTCTCCGGAGGTGGAGGCTACACCTTC,CSILSGGGGYTF
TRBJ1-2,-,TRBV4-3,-,TGCGCCAGCAGCCCAGGACAGCTTAACTATGGCTACACCTTC,CASSPGQLNYGYTF
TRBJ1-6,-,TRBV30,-,TGTGCCTGGAGGCTCAATAATTCACCCCTCCACTTT,CAWRLNNSPLHF
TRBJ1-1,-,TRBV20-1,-,TGCAGTGCTGGTCAGAACAGGGAAGCTTTCTTT,CSAGQNREAFF
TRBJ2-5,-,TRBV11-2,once,TGTGCCAGCAGCGTTCAAGAGACCCAGTACTTC,CASSVQETQYF
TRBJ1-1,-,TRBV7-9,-,TGTGCCAGCAGTAGTAGACGAGGTATGAACACTGAAGCTTTCTTT,CASSSRRGMNTEAFF
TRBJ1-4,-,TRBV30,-,TGTGCCCTCACGGGGCAGACGGGTGAAAAACTGTTTTTT,CALTGQTGEKLFF
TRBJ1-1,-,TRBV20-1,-,TGCAGTGCCAGGCCAGTGCGGGGAGCTTTCTTT,CSARPVRGAFF
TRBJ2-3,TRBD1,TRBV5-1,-,TGCGCCAGCAACCGGGACAGGGACACAGATACGCAGTATTTT,CASNRDRDTDTQYF
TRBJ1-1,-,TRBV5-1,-,TGCGCCAGCAGCTTGGACCCGATGACACCTGGGACTGAAGCTTTCTTT,CASSLDPMTPGTEAFF
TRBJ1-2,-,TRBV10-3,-,TGTGCCATCAGTGAGTCGACAAGTAATCTCTATCGCGGCTACACCTTC,CAISESTSNLYRGYTF
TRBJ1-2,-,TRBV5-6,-,TGTGCCAGCAGCTTCGCGGACTATGGCTACACCTTC,CASSFADYGYTF
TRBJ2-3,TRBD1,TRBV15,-,TGTGCCACCAGCTTTACCAGGGGGACCCGCACAGATACGCAGTATTTT,CATSFTRGTRTDTQYF
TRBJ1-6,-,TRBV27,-,TGTGCCAGCAGTTCAGGGAGCTCCTATAATTCACCCCTCCACTTT,CASSSGSSYNSPLHF